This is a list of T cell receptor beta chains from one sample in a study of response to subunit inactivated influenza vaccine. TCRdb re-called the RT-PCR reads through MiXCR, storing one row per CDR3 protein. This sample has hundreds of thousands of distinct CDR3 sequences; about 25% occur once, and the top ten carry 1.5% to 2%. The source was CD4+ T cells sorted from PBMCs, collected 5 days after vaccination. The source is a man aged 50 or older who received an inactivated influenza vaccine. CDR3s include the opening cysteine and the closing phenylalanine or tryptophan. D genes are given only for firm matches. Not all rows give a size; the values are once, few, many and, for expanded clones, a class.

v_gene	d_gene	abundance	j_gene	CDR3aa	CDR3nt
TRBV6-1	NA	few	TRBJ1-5	CATRRSSNQPQHF	TGTGCCACTCGGCGGAGTAGCAATCAGCCCCAGCATTTT
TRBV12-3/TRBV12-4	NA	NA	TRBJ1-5	CASSLGIRQPQHF	TGTGCCAGCAGTTTAGGGATACGGCAGCCCCAGCATTTT
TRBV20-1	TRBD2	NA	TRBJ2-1	CSARGGLAGKTYNEQFF	TGCAGTGCTAGGGGGGGACTAGCGGGAAAAACCTACAATGAGCAGTTCTTC
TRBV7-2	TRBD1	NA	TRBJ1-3	CASSPSTGWTGNTIYF	TGTGCCAGCAGCCCGTCGACAGGGTGGACTGGAAACACCATATATTTT
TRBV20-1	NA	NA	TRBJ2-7	CSAAKEVTGVEQYF	TGCAGTGCTGCCAAAGAGGTGACGGGTGTCGAGCAGTACTTC
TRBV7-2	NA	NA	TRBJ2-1	CASSVSYRAWFF	TGTGCCAGCAGCGTTTCCTACAGGGCTTGGTTCTTC
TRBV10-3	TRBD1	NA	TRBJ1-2	CAISTTGMGYTF	TGTGCCATCAGTACGACAGGGATGGGCTACACCTTC
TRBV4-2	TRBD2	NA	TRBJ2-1	CASSQPLAGGKDHNEQFF	TGTGCCAGCAGCCAGCCTCTAGCGGGGGGTAAAGATCACAATGAGCAGTTCTTC
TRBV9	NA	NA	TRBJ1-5	CASSPSLDSQPQHF	TGTGCCAGCAGCCCCTCTTTGGACAGCCAGCCCCAGCATTTT
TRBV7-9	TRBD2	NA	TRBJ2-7	CASSLGVSAGGREQYF	TGTGCCAGCAGCTTAGGGGTTTCGGCGGGAGGACGCGAGCAGTACTTC
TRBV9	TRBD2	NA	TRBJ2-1	CASTVGLPESTEQFF	TGTGCCAGCACCGTGGGACTACCCGAGTCGACAGAGCAGTTCTTC
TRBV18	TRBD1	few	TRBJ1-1	CASSPRPGQGGTEAFF	TGTGCCAGCTCACCACGTCCGGGACAGGGTGGCACTGAAGCTTTCTTT
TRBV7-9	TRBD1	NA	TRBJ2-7	CASSPTGDRYDLYEQYF	TGTGCCAGCAGCCCGACCGGGGACAGGTACGACCTCTACGAGCAGTACTTC
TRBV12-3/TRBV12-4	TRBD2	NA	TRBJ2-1	CASSTRLAGGPFEQFF	TGTGCCAGCAGTACGCGACTAGCGGGAGGGCCCTTTGAGCAGTTCTTC
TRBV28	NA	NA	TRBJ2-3	CASGRGSWDTQYF	TGTGCCAGCGGTAGGGGGAGTTGGGATACGCAGTATTTT
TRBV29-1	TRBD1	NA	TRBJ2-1	CSAEATRGGLGNEQFF	TGCAGCGCTGAGGCGACGAGAGGGGGCCTAGGGAATGAGCAGTTCTTC
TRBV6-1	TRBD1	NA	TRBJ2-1	CASRTPGQGTNEQFF	TGTGCCAGCAGAACACCGGGACAGGGGACAAATGAGCAGTTCTTC
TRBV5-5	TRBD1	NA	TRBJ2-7	CASSFRQGEQYF	TGTGCCAGCAGCTTTAGACAGGGCGAGCAGTACTTC
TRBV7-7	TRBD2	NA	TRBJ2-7	CASSKLAGDEQYF	TGTGCCAGCAGTAAACTAGCGGGTGATGAGCAGTACTTC
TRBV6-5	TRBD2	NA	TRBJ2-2	CASSLRPGLGHTGELFF	TGTGCCAGCAGTCTACGTCCGGGACTAGGGCACACCGGGGAGCTGTTTTTT
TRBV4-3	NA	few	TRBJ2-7	CASSQDPGAYEQYF	TGCGCCAGCAGCCAGGACCCAGGGGCCTACGAGCAGTACTTC
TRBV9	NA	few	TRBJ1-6	CASSPHDRLNSPLHF	TGTGCCAGCAGCCCCCACGACAGGCTTAATTCACCCCTCCACTTT
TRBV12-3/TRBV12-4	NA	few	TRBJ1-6	CATTRDRVSSPLHF	TGTGCCACCACGAGGGACCGCGTTAGTTCACCCCTCCACTTT
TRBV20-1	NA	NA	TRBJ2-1	CSASSDRSYNEQFF	TGCAGTGCTAGTTCAGATCGCTCCTACAATGAGCAGTTCTTC
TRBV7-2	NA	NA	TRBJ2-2	CASSIGPITGELFF	TGTGCCAGCAGCATCGGACCGATCACCGGGGAGCTGTTTTTT
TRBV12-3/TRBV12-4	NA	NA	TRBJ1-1	CASSTQGRNTEAFF	TGTGCCAGCAGCACCCAGGGTCGGAACACTGAAGCTTTCTTT
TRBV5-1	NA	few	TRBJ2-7	CASSLVEGVGEQYF	TGCGCCAGCAGCTTGGTAGAGGGGGTTGGCGAGCAGTACTTC
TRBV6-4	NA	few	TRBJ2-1	CASGYCQGGRAYNEQFF	TGTGCCAGCGGGTATTGCCAGGGAGGTCGCGCCTACAATGAGCAGTTCTTC
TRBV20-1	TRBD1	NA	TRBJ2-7	CSATLQGAYYEQYF	TGCAGTGCTACCCTACAGGGGGCTTACTACGAGCAGTACTTC
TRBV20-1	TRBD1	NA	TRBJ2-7	CSAAGTGKAYEQYF	TGCAGTGCCGCCGGGACAGGGAAAGCCTACGAGCAGTACTTC
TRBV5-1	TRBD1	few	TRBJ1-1	CASSWGTGMNTEAFF	TGCGCCAGCAGCTGGGGGACAGGTATGAACACTGAAGCTTTCTTT
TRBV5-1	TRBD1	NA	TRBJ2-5	CASRLGVRDRGRETQYF	TGCGCCAGCAGACTGGGGGTCCGGGACAGGGGGCGAGAGACCCAGTACTTC
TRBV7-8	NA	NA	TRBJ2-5	CASSPDRTETQYF	TGTGCCAGCAGCCCCGACAGGACGGAGACCCAGTACTTC
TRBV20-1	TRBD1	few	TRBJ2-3	CSATLFKGAVTDTQYF	TGCAGTGCGACACTCTTTAAGGGGGCCGTAACAGATACGCAGTATTTT
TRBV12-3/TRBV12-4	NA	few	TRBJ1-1	CASSFRRTEAFF	TGTGCCAGCAGTTTCCGTAGGACTGAAGCTTTCTTT
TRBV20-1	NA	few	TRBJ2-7	CSATDLTYEQYF	TGCAGTGCTACGGACTTGACCTACGAGCAGTACTTC
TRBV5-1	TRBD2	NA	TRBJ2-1	CASSLRSSGSQGEQFF	TGCGCCAGCAGCTTGCGGTCTAGCGGGAGCCAGGGTGAGCAGTTCTTC
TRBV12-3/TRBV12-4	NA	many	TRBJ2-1	CASSSRNEQFF	TGTGCCAGCAGTTCCAGGAATGAGCAGTTCTTC
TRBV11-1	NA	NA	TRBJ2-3	CASSLNGASDTQYF	TGTGCCAGCAGCTTAAATGGAGCCTCCGATACGCAGTATTTT
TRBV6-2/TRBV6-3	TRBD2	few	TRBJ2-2	CASSGGLAGATGELFF	TGTGCCAGCAGTGGGGGGCTAGCGGGAGCCACCGGGGAGCTGTTTTTT
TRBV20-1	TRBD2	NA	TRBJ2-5	CSASRGGPKETQYF	TGCAGTGCTAGTCGGGGAGGGCCCAAAGAGACCCAGTACTTC
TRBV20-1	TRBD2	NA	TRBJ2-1	CSAREPGTSGNEQFF	TGCAGTGCTAGGGAACCCGGGACTAGCGGAAATGAGCAGTTCTTC
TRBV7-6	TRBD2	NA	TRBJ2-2	CASSRTSGGSGELFF	TGTGCCAGCAGCAGGACTAGCGGGGGAAGCGGGGAGCTGTTTTTT
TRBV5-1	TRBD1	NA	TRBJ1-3	CASSLDGTGGSGNTIYF	TGCGCCAGCAGCTTGGATGGGACAGGGGGGTCTGGAAACACCATATATTTT
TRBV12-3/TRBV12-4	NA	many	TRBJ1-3	CASSMRTAGYTIYF	TGTGCCAGCAGTATGAGGACCGCTGGGTACACCATATATTTT
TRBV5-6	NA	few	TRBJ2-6	CASSLRGGWANVLTF	TGTGCCAGCAGCTTAAGGGGCGGATGGGCCAACGTCCTGACTTTC
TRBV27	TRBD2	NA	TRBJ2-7	CASSPRGLVFAGRGEQYF	TGTGCCAGCAGTCCACGCGGACTAGTTTTTGCAGGTAGGGGAGAGCAGTACTTC
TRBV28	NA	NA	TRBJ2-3	CASILGTTDTQYF	TGTGCCAGCATACTCGGTACCACAGATACGCAGTATTTT
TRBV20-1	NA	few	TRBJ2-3	CSATPGWGGSDTQYF	TGCAGTGCTACCCCCGGGTGGGGGGGCAGTGATACGCAGTATTTT
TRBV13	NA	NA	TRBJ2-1	CASKNGGSSYNEQFF	TGTGCCAGCAAAAATGGCGGAAGCTCCTACAATGAGCAGTTCTTC
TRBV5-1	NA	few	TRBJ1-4	CASSATGYNEKLFF	TGCGCCAGCAGCGCGACAGGCTATAATGAAAAACTGTTTTTT
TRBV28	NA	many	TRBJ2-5	CASTTSQETQYF	TGTGCCAGCACGACTAGCCAAGAGACCCAGTACTTC
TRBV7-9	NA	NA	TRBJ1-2	CASSLESGLGYTF	TGTGCCAGCAGCTTAGAATCAGGGCTTGGCTACACCTTC
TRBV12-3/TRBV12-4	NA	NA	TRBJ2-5	CASSLGASRETQYF	TGTGCCAGCAGTTTAGGGGCTAGCAGGGAGACCCAGTACTTC
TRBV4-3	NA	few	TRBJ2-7	CASSQEGNEQYF	TGCGCCAGCAGCCAGGAGGGGAACGAGCAGTACTTC
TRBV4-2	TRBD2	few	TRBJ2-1	CASSRPGGVSEQFF	TGTGCCAGCAGCCGCCCGGGAGGGGTAAGTGAGCAGTTCTTC
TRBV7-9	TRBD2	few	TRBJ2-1	CASSFDGGFNEQFF	TGTGCCAGCAGCTTTGACGGGGGGTTCAATGAGCAGTTCTTC
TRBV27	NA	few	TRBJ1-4	CASKQQGPNEKLFF	TGTGCCAGCAAACAACAGGGCCCTAATGAAAAACTGTTTTTT
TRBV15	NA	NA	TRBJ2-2	CATSREAWRGQGELFF	TGTGCCACCAGCAGAGAGGCCTGGCGGGGGCAGGGGGAGCTGTTTTTT